Listed here is a single T cell receptor beta chain. This sample was taken from a study of OX40 agonist ivuxolimab in advanced cancers. Only in-frame clones appear in the TCRdb table, and some are missing; sequencing was by immunoSEQ multiplex PCR. The sample holds some 86,000 clones; about 82% are singletons and the top ten take 6.5%. V lost 3 bases and J 5 bases, leaving 16 bases between the germline ends. This CDR3 is built from 15 residues. CDR1 and CDR2 from the germline V gene are LGHNA and YSLEER. This sequence originates from an adult with an advanced solid tumor such as melanoma, head and neck, liver or kidney cancer. The sample here was CD4+ or CD8+ T cells sorted from blood, taken in a trial of the OX40 agonist ivuxolimab. The chain links TRBV4-3 to TRBJ2-5; TRBD1 might be the D (7 bases). The CDR3 region has the DNA TGCGCCAGCAGCCAGAACCCCAGGGGGGCGGAGACCCAGTACTTC. Translated: CASSQNPRGAETQYF.